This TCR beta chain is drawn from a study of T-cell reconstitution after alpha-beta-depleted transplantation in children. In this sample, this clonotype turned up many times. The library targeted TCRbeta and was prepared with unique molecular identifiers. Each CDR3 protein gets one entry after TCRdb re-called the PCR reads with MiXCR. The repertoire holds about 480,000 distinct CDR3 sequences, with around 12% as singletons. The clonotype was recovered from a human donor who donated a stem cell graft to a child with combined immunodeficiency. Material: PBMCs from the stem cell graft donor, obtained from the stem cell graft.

The chain's CDR3 is CASSLAAASTDTQYF. CDR3 DNA sequence: TGTGCCAGCAGCTTAGCGGCGGCTAGCACAGATACGCAGTATTTT. The V call is TRBV7-2, the J call TRBJ2-3; D unresolved. Germline V gives CDR1 SGHTA, CDR2 FQGNSA. Trimming shortened V by 0 bases and J by 0 bases, and 7 bases separated the two germline ends. The CDR3 has 15 amino acids. The whole variable domain, filled in from reference TRBV7-2 and TRBJ2-3, reads GAGVSQSPSNKVTEKGKDVELRCDPISGHTALYWYRQSLGQGLEFLIYFQGNSAPDKSGLPSDRFSAERTGGSVSTLTIQRTQQEDSAVYLCASSLAAASTDTQYFGPGTRLTVL.